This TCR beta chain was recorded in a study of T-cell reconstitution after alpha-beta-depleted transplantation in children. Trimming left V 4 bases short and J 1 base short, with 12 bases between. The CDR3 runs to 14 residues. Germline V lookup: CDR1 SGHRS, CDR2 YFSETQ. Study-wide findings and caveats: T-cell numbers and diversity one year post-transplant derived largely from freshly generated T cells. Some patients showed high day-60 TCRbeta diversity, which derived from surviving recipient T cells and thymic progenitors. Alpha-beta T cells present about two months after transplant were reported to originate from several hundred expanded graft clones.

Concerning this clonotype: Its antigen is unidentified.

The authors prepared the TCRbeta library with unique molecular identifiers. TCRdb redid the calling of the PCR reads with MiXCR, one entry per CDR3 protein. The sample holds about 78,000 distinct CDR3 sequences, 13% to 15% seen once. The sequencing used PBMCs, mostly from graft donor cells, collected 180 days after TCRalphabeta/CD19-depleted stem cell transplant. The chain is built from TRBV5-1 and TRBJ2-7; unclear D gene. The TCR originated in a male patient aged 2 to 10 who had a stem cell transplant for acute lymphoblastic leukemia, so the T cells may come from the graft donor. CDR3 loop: CASSLSATSYEQYF. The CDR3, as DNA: TGCGCCAGCAGCCTCTCCGCGACTTCCTACGAGCAGTACTTC. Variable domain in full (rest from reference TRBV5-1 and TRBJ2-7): KAGVTQTPRYLIKTRGQQVTLSCSPISGHRSVSWYQQTPGQGLQFLFEYFSETQRNKGNFPGRFSGRQFSNSRSEMNVSTLELGDSALYLCASSLSATSYEQYFGPGTRLTVT.